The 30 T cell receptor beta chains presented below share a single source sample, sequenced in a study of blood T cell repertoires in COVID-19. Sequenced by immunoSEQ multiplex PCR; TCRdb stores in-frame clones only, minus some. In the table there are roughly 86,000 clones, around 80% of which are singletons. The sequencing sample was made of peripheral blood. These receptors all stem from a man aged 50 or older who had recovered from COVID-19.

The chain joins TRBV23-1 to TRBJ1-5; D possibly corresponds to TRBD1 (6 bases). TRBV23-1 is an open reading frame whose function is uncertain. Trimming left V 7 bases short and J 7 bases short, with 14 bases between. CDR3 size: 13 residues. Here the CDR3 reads CASNPGERQPQHF. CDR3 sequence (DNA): TGCGCCAGCAACCCAGGGGAGCGGCAGCCCCAGCATTTT.

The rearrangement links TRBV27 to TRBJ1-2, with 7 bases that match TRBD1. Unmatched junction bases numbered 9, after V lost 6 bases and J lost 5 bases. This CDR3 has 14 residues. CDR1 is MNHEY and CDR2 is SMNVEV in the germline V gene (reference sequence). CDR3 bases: TGTGCCAGCAGCCGACCGGGACAGTCATATGGCTACACCTTC. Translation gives CASSRPGQSYGYTF.

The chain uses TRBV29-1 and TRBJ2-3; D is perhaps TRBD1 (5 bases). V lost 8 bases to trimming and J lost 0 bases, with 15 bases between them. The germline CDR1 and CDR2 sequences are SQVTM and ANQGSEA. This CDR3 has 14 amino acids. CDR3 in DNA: TGCAGCCTTCGAGACAGCTATAGCACAGATACGCAGTATTTT. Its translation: CSLRDSYSTDTQYF.

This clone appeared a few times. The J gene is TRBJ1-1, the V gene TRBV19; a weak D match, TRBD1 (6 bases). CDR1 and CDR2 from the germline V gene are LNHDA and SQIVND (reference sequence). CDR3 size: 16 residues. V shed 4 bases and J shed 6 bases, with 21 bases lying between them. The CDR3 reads CASSNNFGPGASEAFF. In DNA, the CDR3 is TGTGCCAGTAGTAATAACTTTGGCCCAGGGGCCTCTGAAGCTTTCTTT.

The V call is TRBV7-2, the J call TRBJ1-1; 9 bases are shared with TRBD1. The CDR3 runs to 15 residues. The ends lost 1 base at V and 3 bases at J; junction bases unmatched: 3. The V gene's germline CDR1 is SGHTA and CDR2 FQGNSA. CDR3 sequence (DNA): TGTGCCAGCAGCTTAGTTACAGGGGGCTACACTGAAGCTTTCTTT. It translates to CASSLVTGGYTEAFF.

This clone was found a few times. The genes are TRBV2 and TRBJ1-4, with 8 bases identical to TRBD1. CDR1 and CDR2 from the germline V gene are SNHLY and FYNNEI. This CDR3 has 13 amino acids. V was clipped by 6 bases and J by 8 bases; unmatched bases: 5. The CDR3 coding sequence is TGTGCCAGCAGCCAGGGGGCGTGGGAAAAACTGTTTTTT. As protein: CASSQGAWEKLFF.

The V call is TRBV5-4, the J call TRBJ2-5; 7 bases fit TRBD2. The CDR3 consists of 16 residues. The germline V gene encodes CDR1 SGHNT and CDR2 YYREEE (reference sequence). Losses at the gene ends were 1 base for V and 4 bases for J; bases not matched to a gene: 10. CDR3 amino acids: CASSLTGAGDGETQYF. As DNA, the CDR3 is TGTGCCAGCAGCTTGACTGGCGCGGGAGATGGAGAGACCCAGTACTTC. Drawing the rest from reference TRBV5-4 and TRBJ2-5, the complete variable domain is ETGVTQSPTHLIKTRGQQVTLRCSSQSGHNTVSWYQQALGQGPQFIFQYYREEENGRGNFPPRFSGLQFPNYSSELNVNALELDDSALYLCASSLTGAGDGETQYFGPGTRLLVL.

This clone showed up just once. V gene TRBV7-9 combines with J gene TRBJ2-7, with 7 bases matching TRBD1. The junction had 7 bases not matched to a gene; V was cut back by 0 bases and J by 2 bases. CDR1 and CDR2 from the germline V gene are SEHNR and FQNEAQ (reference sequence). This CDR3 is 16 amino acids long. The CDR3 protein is CASSLAGTAKPYEQYF. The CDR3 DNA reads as TGTGCCAGCAGCTTAGCCGGGACAGCAAAACCCTACGAGCAGTACTTC.

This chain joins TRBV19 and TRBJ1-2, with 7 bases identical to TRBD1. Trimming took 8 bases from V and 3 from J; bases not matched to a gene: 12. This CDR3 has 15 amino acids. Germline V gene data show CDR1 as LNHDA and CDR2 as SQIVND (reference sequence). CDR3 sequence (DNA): TGTGCCAGTGCCGGCGACAGGGAAGGGGACTATGGCTACACCTTC. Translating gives CASAGDREGDYGYTF.

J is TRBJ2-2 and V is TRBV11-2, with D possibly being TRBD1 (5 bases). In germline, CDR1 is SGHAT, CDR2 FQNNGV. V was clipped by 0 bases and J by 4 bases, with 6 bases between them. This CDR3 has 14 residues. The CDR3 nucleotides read TGTGCCAGCAGCTTAGATCAGGGCACCGGGGAGCTGTTTTTT. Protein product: CASSLDQGTGELFF.

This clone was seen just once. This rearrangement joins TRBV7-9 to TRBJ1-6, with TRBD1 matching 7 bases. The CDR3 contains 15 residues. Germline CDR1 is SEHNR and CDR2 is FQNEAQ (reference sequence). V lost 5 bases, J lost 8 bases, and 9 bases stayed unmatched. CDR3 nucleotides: TGTGCCAGCAGCGCACCAGGGACAGTGCATTCACCCCTCCACTTT. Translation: CASSAPGTVHSPLHF.

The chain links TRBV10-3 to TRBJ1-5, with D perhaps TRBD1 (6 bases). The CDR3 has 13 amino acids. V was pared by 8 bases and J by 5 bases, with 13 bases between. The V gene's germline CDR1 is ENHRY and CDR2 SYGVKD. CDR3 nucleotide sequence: TGTGCCATCTCTGCTTGGGGGCATCAGCCCCAGCATTTT. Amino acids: CAISAWGHQPQHF.

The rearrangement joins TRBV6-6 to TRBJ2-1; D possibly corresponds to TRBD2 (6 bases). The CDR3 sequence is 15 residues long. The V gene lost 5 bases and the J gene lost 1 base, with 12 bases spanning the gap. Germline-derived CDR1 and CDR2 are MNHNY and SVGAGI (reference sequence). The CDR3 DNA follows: TGTGCCAGCAGTGATCTAGCGCCGTCCTACAATGAGCAGTTCTTC. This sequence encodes CASSDLAPSYNEQFF.

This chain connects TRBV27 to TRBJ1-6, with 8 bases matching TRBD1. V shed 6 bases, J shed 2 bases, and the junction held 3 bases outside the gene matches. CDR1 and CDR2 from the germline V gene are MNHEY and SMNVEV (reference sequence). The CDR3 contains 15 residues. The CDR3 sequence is CASRDREAYNSPLHF. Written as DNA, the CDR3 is TGTGCCAGCAGGGACAGGGAGGCCTATAATTCACCCCTCCACTTT.

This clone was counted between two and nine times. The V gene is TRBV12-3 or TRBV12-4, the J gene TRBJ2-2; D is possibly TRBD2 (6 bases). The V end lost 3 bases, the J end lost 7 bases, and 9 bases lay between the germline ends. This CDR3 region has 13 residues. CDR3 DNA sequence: TGTGCCAGCAGTTTCGGGGGAATCGGGGAGCTGTTTTTT. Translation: CASSFGGIGELFF.

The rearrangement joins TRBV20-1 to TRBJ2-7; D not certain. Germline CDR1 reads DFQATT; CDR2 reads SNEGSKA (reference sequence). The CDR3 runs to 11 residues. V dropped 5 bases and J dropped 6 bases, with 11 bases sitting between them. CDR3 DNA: TGCAGTGCTGGATCCACGGGCGAGCAGTACTTC. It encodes CSAGSTGEQYF.

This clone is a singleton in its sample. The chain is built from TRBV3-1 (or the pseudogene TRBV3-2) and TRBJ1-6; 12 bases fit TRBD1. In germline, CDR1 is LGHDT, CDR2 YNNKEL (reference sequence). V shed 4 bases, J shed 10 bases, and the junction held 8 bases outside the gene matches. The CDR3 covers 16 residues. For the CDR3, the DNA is TGTGCCAGCAGCCCTGCCCGGGACAGGGGGCAATCACCCCTCCACTTT. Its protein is CASSPARDRGQSPLHF.

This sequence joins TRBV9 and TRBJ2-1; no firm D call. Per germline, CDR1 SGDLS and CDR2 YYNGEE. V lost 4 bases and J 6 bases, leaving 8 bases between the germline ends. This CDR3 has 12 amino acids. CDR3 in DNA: TGTGCCAGCAGCCCCGCAGGCAATGAGCAGTTCTTC. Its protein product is CASSPAGNEQFF.

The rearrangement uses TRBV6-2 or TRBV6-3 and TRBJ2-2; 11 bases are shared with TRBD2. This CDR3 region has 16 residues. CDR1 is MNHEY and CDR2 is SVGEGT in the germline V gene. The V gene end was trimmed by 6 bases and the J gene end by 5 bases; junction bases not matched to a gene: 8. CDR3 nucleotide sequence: TGTGCCAGCAGCCCACTAGCGGGGGTGAGGACCGGGGAGCTGTTTTTT. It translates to CASSPLAGVRTGELFF.

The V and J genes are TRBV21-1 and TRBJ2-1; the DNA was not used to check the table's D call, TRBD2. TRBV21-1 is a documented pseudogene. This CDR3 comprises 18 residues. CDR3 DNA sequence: TGTGCCAGCAGCAAAAAAGGGCGAACTAGTGATGGGGACAATGAGCAGTTCTTC. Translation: CASSKKGRTSDGDNEQFF.

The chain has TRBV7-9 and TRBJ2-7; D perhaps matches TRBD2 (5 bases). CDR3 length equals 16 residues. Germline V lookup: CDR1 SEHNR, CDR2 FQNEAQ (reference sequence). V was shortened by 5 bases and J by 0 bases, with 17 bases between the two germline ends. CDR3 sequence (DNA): TGTGCCAGCAGCAACCCCCGGACGGGGTCCTCCTACGAGCAGTACTTC. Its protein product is CASSNPRTGSSYEQYF.

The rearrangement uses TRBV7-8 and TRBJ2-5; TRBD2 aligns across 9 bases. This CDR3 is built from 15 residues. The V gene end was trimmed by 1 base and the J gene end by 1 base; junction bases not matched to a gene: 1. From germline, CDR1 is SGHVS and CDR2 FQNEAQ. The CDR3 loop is CASSLGAGGQETQYF. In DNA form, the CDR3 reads TGTGCCAGCAGCTTAGGAGCGGGGGGCCAAGAGACCCAGTACTTC.

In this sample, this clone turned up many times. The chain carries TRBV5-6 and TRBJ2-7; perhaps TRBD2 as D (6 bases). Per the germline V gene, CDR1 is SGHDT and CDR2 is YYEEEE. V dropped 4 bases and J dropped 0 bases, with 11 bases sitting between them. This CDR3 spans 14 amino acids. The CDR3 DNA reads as TGTGCCAGCAGCCCCTCCGGGAGCTCCTACGAGCAGTACTTC. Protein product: CASSPSGSSYEQYF.

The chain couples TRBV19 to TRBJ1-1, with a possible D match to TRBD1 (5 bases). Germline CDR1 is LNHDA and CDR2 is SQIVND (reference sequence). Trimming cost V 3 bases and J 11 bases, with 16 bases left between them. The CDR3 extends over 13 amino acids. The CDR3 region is CASSITQGRAAFF. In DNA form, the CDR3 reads TGTGCCAGTAGTATTACGCAGGGAAGGGCTGCTTTCTTT.

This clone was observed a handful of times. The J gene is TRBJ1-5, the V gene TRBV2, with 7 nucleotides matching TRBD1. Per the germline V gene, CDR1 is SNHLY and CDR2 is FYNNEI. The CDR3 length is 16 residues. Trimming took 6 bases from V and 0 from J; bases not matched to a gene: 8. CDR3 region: CASSDRGQVSNQPQHF. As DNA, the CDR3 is TGTGCCAGCAGCGACCGAGGACAGGTTAGCAATCAGCCCCAGCATTTT.

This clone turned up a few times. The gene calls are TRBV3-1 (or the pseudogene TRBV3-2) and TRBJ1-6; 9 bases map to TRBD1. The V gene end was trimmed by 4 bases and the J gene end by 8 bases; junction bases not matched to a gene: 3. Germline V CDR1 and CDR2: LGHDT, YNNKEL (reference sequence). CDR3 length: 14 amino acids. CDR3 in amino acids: CASSRGQGYSPLHF. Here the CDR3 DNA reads TGTGCCAGCAGCCGAGGACAGGGGTATTCACCCCTCCACTTT.

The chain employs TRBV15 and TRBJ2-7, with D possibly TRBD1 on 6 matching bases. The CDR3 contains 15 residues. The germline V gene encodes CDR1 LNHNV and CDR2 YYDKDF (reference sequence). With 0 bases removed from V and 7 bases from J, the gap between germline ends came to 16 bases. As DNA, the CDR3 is TGTGCCACCAGCAGAGATCGCAGGGGCGGTGGAGAGCAGTACTTC. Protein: CATSRDRRGGGEQYF.

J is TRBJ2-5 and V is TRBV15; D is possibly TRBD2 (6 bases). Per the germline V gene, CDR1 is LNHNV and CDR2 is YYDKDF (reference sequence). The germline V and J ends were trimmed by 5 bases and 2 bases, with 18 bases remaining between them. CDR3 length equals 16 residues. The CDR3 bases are TGTGCCACCAGCGCCCGGGACTTATCTAATCAAGAGACCCAGTACTTC. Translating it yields CATSARDLSNQETQYF. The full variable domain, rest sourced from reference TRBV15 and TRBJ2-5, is DAMVIQNPRYQVTQFGKPVTLSCSQTLNHNVMYWYQQKSSQAPKLLFHYYDKDFNNEADTPDNFQSRRPNTSFCFLDIRSPGLGDTAMYLCATSARDLSNQETQYFGPGTRLLVL.

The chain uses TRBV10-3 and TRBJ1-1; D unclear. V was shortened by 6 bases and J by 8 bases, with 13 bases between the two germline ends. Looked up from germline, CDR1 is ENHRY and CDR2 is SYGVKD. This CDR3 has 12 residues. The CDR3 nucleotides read TGTGCCATCAGCTCAGATTTACAAGAAGCTTTCTTT. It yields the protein CAISSDLQEAFF.

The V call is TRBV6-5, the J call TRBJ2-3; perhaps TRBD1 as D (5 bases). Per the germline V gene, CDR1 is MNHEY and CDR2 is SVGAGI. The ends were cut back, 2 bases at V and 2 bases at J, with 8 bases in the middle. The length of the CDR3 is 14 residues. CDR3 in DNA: TGTGCCAGCAGTTACCGACAGAACACAGATACGCAGTATTTT. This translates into CASSYRQNTDTQYF.